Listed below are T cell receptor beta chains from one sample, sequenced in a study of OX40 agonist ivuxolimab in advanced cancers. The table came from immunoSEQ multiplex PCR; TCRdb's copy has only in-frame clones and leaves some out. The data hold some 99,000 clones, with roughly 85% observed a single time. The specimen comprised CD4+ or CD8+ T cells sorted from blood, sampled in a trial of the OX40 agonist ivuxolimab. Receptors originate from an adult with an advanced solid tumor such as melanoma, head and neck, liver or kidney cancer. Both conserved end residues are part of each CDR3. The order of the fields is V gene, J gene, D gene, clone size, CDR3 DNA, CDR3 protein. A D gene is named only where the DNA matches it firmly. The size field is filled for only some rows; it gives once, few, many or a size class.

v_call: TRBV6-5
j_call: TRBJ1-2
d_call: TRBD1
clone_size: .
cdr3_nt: TGTGCCAGCCGCGAGGGGGCACTGTCCCTCTATGGCTACACCTTC
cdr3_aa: CASREGALSLYGYTF

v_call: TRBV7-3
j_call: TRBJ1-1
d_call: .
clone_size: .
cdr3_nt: TGTGCCAGCAGCCTCCGAGGACCGACGAACACTGAAGCTTTCTTT
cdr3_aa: CASSLRGPTNTEAFF

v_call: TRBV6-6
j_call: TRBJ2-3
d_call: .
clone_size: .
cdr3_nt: TGTGCCACCAAGAAGGGGGGCCCGGGCACAGATACGCAGTATTTT
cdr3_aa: CATKKGGPGTDTQYF

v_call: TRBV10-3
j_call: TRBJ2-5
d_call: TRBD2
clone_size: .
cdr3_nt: TGTGCCATCAGTGATTCAGCGGGGGGCCTCCAAGAGACCCAGTACTTC
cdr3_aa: CAISDSAGGLQETQYF

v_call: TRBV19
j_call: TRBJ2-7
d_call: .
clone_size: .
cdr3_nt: TGTGCCAGTAGTATGGCGAAGACCTACTCCGAGCAGTACTTC
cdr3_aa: CASSMAKTYSEQYF

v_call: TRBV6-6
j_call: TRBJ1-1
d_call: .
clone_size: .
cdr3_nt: TGTGCCAGCCGGGACGGGGGCACTGAAGCTTTCTTT
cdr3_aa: CASRDGGTEAFF

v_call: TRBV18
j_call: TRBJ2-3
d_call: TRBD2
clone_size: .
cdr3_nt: TGTGCCAGCTCACCACGGACTAGCGGGGGGGCCACAGATACGCAGTATTTT
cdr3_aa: CASSPRTSGGATDTQYF

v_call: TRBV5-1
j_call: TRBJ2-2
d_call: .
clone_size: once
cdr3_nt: TGCGCCAGCAGCACGCCGTTAGGGTCGGTCGGGGAGCTGTTTTTT
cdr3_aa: CASSTPLGSVGELFF

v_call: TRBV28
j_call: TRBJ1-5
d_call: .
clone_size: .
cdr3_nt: TGTGCCAGCATGGTGTCGGGCAATCAGCCCCAGCATTTT
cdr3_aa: CASMVSGNQPQHF

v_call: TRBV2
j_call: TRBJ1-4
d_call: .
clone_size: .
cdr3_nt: TGTGCCAGCACCCGAGACAGTGGCGCCGAAAAACTGTTTTTT
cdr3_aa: CASTRDSGAEKLFF

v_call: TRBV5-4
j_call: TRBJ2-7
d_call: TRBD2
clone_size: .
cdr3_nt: TGTGCCAGCAGCGCGGGACTAGCGGGAAGCTCCTACGAGCAGTACTTC
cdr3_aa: CASSAGLAGSSYEQYF

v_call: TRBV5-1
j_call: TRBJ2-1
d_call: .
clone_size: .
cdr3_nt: TGCGCCAGCAGCTTGGAGGGGACCTACAATGAGCAGTTCTTC
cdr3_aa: CASSLEGTYNEQFF

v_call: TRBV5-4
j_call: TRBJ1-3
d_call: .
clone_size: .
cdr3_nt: TGTGCCAGCAGTTTAAAGTTAGGTGGTGCCGGAAACACCATATATTTT
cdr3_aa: CASSLKLGGAGNTIYF

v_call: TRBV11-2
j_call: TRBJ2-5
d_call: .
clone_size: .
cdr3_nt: TGTGCCAGCAGCTTAGACACAGAGACCCAGTACTTC
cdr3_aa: CASSLDTETQYF

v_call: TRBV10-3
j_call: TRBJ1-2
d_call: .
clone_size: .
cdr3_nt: TGTGCCGTCAGTGAGTCAATGGGCAGGGAAGGCGGCTACACCTTC
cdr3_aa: CAVSESMGREGGYTF

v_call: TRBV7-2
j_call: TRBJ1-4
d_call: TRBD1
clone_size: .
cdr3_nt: TGTGCCAGCAGCTCGACAGGGTCGACTAATGAAAAACTGTTTTTT
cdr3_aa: CASSSTGSTNEKLFF

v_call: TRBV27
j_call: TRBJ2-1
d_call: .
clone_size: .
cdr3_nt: TGTGCCAGCCAGGGAGTGGGGGGACCGCAGTTCTTC
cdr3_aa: CASQGVGGPQFF

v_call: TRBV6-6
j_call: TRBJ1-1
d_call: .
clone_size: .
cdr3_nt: TGTGCCAGCAGTTACCCCACAGACACTGAAGCTTTCTTT
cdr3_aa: CASSYPTDTEAFF

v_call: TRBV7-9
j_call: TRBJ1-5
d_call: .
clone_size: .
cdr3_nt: TGTGCCAGCAGCTGGGCTGGCCAGCCCCAGCATTTT
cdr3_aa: CASSWAGQPQHF

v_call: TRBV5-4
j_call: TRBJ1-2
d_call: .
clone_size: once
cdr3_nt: TGTGCCAGCAGCCAAGAAGGTGGGGGAAACTATGGCTACACCTTC
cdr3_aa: CASSQEGGGNYGYTF

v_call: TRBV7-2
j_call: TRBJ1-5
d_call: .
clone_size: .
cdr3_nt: TGTGCCAGCAGCTCTCCTACAGAGGAGTATAGCAATCAGCCCCAGCATTTT
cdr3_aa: CASSSPTEEYSNQPQHF

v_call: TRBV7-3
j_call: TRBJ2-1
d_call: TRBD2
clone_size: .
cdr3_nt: TGTGCCAGCAGCCCCCCTAGCGGGAGCGAGCAGTTCTTC
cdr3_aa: CASSPPSGSEQFF

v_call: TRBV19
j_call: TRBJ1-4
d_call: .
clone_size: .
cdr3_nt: TGTGCCAGTAGTACGTCGGGGGCTGGTGAAAAACTGTTTTTT
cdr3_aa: CASSTSGAGEKLFF

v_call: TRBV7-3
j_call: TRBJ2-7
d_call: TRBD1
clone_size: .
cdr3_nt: TGTGCCAGCAGCGTAGGGGGCTCGGGCTCCTACGAGCAGTACTTC
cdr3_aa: CASSVGGSGSYEQYF

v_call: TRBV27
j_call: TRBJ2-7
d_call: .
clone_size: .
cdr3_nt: TGTGCCAGCAGTTGGGGTGGCTACGAGCAGTACTTC
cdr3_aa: CASSWGGYEQYF

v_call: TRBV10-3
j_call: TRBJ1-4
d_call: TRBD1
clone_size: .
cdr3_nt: TGTGCCATCAGCCCCGATGCCGGGACAGGGGGTGAAAAACTGTTTTTT
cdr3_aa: CAISPDAGTGGEKLFF

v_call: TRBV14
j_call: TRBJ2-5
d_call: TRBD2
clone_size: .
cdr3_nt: TGTGCCAGCAGCCCCGGGGGGACCCACCAAGAGACCCAGTACTTC
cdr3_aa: CASSPGGTHQETQYF

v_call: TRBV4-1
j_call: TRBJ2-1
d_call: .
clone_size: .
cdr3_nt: TGCGCCAGCAGCCAAGATAGGGTTCAGGGGTGGAATGAGCAGTTCTTC
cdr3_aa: CASSQDRVQGWNEQFF

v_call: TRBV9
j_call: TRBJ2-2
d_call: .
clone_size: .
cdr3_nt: TGTGCCAGCAGCGTGGACATTTTGGGCACCGGGGAGCTGTTTTTT
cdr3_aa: CASSVDILGTGELFF

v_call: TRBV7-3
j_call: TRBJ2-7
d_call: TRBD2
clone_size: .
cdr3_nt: TGTGCCAGCAGCTTGAGACTAGCGGGGGAATACGAGCAGTACTTC
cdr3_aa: CASSLRLAGEYEQYF

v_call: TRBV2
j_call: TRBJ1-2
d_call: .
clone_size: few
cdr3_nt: TGTGCCAGCACTATACTGACACCGAGCTATGGCTACACCTTC
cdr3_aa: CASTILTPSYGYTF

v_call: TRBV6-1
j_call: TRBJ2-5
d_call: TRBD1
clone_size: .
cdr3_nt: TGTGCCAGCAGTGAAATCAGGGGGGAGACCCAGTACTTC
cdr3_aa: CASSEIRGETQYF

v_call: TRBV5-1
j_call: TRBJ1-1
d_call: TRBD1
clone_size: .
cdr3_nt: TGCGCCAGCAGCTACAGGGGGCTCCGGTACACTGAAGCTTTCTTT
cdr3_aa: CASSYRGLRYTEAFF

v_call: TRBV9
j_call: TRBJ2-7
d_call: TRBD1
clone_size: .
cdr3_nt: TGTGCCAGCAGCGCAACCGGGACAGGGCGCGAGCAGTACTTC
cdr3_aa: CASSATGTGREQYF